This T cell receptor (beta chain) was identified during a study of T cell changes during pregnancy in multiple sclerosis. Trimming cost V 6 bases and J 10 bases, with 19 bases left between them. Germline CDR1 reads MGHDK; CDR2 reads SYGVNS. The CDR3 loop spans 15 amino acids. The data were produced by immunoSEQ multiplex PCR, yet TCRdb's version contains in-frame clones alone and is incomplete. This sample has about 80,000 clones; 92% occur once, and the top ten carry around 1.4%. The receptor's source is a female donor with multiple sclerosis, enrolled in a pregnancy study. The chain couples TRBV25-1 to TRBJ1-6; D might be TRBD1 (6 bases). Sample: peripheral blood, taken before pregnancy. CDR3 residues: CASRQTGILGSPLHF. In DNA form, the CDR3 reads TGTGCCAGCAGACAAACAGGGATTCTAGGGTCACCCCTCCACTTT.